Listed here is a single T cell receptor beta chain. The time point was: cycle 4 day 1 (C4D1), after five to seven weeks of nivolumab. Each patient relapsed following autologous stem cell transplantation, and prior brentuximab vedotin exposure differed. Magnetic depletion of non-target cells from thawed PBMCs yielded purified CD8+ T cells. This table comes from immunoSEQ multiplex PCR, and its TCRdb copy is limited to in-frame clones, with some not included. The data show roughly 11,000 clones, approximately 81% seen once. V lost 5 bases, J lost 2 bases, and 13 bases stayed unmatched. The CDR3 loop spans 17 amino acids. Germline values: CDR1 SNHLY, CDR2 FYNNEI. The data were obtained in a study of PD-1 blockade in classical Hodgkin lymphoma.

The source material was CD8+ T cells from blood, sampled before the fourth cycle of nivolumab. The sequence came from a human donor with classical Hodgkin lymphoma. The donor label of this sample is uncertain. The chain joins TRBV2 to TRBJ2-3; 7 bases are a match to TRBD2. CDR3 bases: TGTGCCAGCAGTTCTGCTCTGGGCGGGAGCTCCACAGATACGCAGTATTTT. It codes for CASSSALGGSSTDTQYF.